The entry below gives a single TCR beta chain sequence along with its context. Antigen: not known. This PCR relied on a set of 60 Vbeta primers and 13 Jbeta primers. This table comes from immunoSEQ multiplex PCR, and its TCRdb copy is limited to in-frame clones, with some not included. The repertoire table contains about 110,000 clones. This CDR3 comprises 15 residues. In germline, CDR1 is MGHRA, CDR2 YSYEKL. V was clipped by 1 base and J by 9 bases; unmatched bases: 3. This sample was included in a study of cytomegalovirus exposure and HLA in healthy donors. Overall study results and limits: Later on, analysis showed that most CMV-associated TCR beta chains appeared to be HLA-restricted. A classifier reportedly called cytomegalovirus status with high sensitivity and specificity.

The sample was PBMCs. This TCR came from a man aged 50-60 years in good health and CMV-seronegative. The gene calls are TRBV4-1 and TRBJ2-1; 13 bases are a match to TRBD2. The CDR3 protein is CASSQGGLAGVEQFF. In DNA, the CDR3 is TGCGCCAGCAGCCAAGGAGGACTAGCGGGAGTTGAGCAGTTCTTC.